This TCR beta chain emerged from a study of blood T cell repertoires in COVID-19. About the study: Whether acute or convalescent, the COVID-19 samples came from the United States, Italy and Spain. Sample material is recorded as cDNA or gDNA derived from T cells, B-cell-depleted T cells, or PBMCs.

The CDR3 contains 11 residues. Germline V gene data show CDR1 as SGDLS and CDR2 as YYNGEE. Between the trimmed V and J ends, which lost 3 bases and 6 bases, there was a span of 5 bases. In the authors' workflow: Amplified reference gene primers provided the basis for estimating nucleated cell counts. Assay used: immunoSEQ multiplex PCR; TCRdb lists only in-frame clones, some missing. V, J and clone size derive from that table, while D and trimming were established from the DNA sequence. The sample records about 490,000 clones, 80% to 90% being singletons. The receptor was derived from a human donor in a cohort sampled during active COVID-19. The sample was peripheral blood. The chain links TRBV9 to TRBJ2-3; D might be TRBD2 (5 bases). CDR3 DNA sequence: TGTGCCAGCAGCGGGAGGGATACGCAGTATTTT. Encoded protein: CASSGRDTQYF.